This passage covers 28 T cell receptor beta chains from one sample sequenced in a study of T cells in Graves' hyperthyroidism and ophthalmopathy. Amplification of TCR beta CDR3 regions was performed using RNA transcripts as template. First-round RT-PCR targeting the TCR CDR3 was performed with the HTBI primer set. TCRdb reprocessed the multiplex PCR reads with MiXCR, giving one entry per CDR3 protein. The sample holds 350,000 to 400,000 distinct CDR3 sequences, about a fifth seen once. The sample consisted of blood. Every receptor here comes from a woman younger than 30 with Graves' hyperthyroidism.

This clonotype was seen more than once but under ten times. CDR3: CASSYTDYNYGYTF. The CDR3 bases are TGTGCCAGCAGTTACACGGATTACAACTATGGCTACACCTTC. V and J are TRBV6-5 and TRBJ1-2, with D unresolved. Trimming took 2 bases from V and 2 from J, leaving 9 bases between them. This CDR3 comprises 14 residues. Germline loops: CDR1 MNHEY, CDR2 SVGAGI.

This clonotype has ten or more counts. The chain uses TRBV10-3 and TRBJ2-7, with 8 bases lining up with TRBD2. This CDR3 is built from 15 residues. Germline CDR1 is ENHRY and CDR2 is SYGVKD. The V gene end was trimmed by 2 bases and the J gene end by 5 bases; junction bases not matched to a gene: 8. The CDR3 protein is CAISEPGGGLDEQYF. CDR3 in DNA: TGTGCCATCAGTGAGCCCGGGGGGGGGCTTGACGAGCAGTACTTC.

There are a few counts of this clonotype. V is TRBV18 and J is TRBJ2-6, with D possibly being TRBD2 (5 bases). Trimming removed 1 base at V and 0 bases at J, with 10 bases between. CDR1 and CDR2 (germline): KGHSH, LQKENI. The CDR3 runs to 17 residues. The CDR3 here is CASSPLEGPSGANVLTF. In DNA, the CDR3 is TGTGCCAGCTCACCACTCGAGGGCCCCTCTGGGGCCAACGTCCTGACTTTC.

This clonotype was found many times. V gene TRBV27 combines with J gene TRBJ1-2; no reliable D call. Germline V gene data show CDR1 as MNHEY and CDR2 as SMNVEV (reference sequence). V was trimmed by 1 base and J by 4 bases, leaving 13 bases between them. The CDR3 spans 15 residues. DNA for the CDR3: TGTGCCAGCAGTTTATTGGGCGCCCGCGGCTATGGCTACACCTTC. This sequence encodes CASSLLGARGYGYTF.

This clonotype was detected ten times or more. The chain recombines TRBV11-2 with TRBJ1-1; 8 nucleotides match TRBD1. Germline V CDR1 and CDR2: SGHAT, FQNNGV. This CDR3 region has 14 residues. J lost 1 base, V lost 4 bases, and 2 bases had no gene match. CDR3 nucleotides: TGTGCCAGCAGCTCACAGGGGGGGAACACTGAAGCTTTCTTT. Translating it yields CASSSQGGNTEAFF.

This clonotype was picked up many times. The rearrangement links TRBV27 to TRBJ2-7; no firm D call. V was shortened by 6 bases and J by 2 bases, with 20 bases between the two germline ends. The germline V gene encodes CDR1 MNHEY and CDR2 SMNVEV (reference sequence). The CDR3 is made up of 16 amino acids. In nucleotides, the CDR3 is TGTGCCAGCAGCCCCCATGACCCCCTGGGCCCCTACGAGCAGTACTTC. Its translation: CASSPHDPLGPYEQYF.

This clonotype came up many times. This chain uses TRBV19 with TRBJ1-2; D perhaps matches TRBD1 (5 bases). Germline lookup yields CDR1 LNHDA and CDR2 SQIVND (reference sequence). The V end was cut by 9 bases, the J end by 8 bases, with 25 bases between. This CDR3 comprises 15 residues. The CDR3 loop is CASHRGGVSTGGYTF. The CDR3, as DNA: TGTGCCAGCCATCGGGGGGGAGTCTCGACCGGCGGCTACACCTTC.

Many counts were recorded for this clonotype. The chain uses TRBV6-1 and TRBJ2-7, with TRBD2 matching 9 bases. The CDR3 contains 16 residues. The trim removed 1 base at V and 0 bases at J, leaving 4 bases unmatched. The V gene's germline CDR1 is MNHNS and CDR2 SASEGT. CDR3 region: CASSEGAGGVSYEQYF. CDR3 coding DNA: TGTGCCAGCAGTGAAGGTGCGGGGGGGGTCTCCTACGAGCAGTACTTC.

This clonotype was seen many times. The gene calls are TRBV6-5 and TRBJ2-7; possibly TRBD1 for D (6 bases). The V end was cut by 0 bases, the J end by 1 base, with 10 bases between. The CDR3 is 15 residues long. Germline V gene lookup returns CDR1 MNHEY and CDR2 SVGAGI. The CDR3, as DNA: TGTGCCAGCAGTTACTCCAGGGGCAAGTCCTACGAGCAGTACTTC. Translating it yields CASSYSRGKSYEQYF.

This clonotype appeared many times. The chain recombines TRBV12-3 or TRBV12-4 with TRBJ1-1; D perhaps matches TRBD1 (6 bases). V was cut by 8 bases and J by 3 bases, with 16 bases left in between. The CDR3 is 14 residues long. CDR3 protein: CASGGRGGDTEAFF. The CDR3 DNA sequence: TGTGCCAGCGGGGGCAGGGGAGGGGACACTGAAGCTTTCTTT.

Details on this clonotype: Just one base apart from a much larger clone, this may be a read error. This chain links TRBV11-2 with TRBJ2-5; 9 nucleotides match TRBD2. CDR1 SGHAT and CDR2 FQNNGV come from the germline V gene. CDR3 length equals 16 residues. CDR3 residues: CASSLRMAGGQETQHF. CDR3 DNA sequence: TGTGCCAGCAGCTTAAGGATGGCGGGGGGGCAAGAGACCCAGCACTTC.

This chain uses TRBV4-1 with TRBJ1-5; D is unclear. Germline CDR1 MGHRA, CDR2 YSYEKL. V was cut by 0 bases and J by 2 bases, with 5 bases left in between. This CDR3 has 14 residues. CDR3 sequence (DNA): TGCGCCAGCAGCCAAGACGGAGGCAATCAGCCCCAGCATTTT. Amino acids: CASSQDGGNQPQHF.

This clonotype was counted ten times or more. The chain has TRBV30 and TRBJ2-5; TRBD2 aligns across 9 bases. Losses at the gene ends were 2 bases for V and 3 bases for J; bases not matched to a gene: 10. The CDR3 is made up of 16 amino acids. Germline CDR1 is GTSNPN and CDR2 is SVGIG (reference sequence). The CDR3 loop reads CAWSPPSGDYKETQYF. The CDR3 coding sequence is TGTGCCTGGAGTCCTCCTAGCGGGGACTACAAAGAGACCCAGTACTTC.

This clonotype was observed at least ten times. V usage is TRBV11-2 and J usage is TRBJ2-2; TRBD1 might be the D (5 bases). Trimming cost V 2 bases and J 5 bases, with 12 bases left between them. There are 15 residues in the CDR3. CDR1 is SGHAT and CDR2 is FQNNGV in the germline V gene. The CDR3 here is CASSLLWAGTGELFF. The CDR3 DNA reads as TGTGCCAGCAGCTTACTTTGGGCAGGGACCGGGGAGCTGTTTTTT.

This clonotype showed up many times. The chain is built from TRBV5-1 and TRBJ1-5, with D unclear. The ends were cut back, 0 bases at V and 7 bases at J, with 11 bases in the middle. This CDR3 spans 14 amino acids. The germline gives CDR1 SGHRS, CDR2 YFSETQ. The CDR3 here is CASSLVAGEQPQHF. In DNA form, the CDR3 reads TGCGCCAGCAGCTTGGTGGCTGGGGAACAGCCCCAGCATTTT.

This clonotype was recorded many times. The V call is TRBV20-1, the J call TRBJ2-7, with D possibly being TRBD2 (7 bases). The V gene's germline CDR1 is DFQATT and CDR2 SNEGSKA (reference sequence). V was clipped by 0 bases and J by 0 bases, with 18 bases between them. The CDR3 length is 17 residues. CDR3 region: CSARDPLRGGSSYEQYF. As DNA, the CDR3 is TGCAGTGCTAGAGACCCTCTCAGGGGAGGGTCCTCCTACGAGCAGTACTTC.

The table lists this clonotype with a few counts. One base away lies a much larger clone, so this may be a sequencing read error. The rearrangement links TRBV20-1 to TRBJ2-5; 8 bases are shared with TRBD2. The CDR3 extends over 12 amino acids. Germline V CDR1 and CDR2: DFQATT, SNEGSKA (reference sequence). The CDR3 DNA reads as TGCAGTGCTAGATCCACGGGGGGGACCAAGTACTTC. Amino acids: CSARSTGGTKYF.

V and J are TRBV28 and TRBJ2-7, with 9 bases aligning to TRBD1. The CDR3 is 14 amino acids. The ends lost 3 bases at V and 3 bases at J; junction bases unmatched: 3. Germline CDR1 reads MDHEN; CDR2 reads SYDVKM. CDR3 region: CASSFSTGGYEQYF. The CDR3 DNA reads TGTGCCAGCAGTTTCTCGACAGGGGGCTACGAGCAGTACTTC.

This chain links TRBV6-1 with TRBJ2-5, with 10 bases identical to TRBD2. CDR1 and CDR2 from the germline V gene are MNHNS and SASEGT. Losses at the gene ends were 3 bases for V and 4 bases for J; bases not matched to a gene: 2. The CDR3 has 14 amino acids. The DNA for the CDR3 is TGTGCCAGCAGTGATTTAGCGGGGGGAGAGACCCAGTACTTC. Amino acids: CASSDLAGGETQYF.

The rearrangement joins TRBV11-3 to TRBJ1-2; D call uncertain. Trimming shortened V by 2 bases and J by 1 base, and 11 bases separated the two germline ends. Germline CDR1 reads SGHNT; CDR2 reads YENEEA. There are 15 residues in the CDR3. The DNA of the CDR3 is TGTGCCAGCAGCTTAATCTGTGGTGGTAACTATGGCTACACCTTC. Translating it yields CASSLICGGNYGYTF.

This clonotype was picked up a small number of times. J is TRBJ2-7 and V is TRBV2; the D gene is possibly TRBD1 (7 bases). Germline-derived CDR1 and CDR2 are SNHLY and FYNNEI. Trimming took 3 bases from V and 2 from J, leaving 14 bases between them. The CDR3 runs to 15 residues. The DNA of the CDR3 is TGTGCCAGCAGTGATAGGGAGGACAGGACCTACGAGCAGTACTTC. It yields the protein CASSDREDRTYEQYF.

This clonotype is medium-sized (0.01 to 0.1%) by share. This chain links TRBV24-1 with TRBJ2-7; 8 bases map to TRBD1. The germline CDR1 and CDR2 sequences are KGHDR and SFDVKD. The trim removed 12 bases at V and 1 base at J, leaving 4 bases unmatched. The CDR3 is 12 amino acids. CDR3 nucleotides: TGTGCCGCCGGGACAGGTTCCTACGAGCAGTACTTC. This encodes CAAGTGSYEQYF.

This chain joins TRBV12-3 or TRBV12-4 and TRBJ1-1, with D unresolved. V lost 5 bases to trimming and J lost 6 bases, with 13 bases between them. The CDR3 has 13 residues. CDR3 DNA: TGTGCCAGCAGTACGGCCCCTGGGGCTGAAGCTTTCTTT. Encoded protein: CASSTAPGAEAFF.

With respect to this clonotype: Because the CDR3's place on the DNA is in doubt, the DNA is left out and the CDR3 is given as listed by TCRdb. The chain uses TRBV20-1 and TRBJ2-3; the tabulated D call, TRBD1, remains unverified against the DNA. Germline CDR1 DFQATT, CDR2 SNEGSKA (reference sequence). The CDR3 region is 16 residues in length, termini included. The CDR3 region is CSASGRDTIRTDTQYF.

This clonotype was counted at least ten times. As DNA, the CDR3 is TGTGCCAGCAGCGAACAGGGGTGGTCCTACGAGCAGTACTTC. Protein product: CASSEQGWSYEQYF. The V call is TRBV6-1, the J call TRBJ2-7, with TRBD1 matching 7 bases. J was trimmed by 1 base and V by 6 bases; bases with no gene match: 6. The CDR3 contains 14 residues. The germline CDR1 and CDR2 sequences are MNHNS and SASEGT.

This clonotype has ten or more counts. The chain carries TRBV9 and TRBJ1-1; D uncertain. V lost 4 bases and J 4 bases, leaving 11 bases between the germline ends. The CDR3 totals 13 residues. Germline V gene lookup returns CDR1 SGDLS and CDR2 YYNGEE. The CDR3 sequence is CASSPRTGTEAFF. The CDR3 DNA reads TGTGCCAGCAGCCCACGGACGGGCACTGAAGCTTTCTTT.

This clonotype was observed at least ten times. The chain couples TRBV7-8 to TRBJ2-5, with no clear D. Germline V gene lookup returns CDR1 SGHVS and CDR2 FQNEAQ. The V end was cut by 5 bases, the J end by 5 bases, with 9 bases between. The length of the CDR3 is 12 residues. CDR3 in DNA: TGTGCCAGCAGCGTCCCTCGGGAGACCCAGTACTTC. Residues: CASSVPRETQYF.

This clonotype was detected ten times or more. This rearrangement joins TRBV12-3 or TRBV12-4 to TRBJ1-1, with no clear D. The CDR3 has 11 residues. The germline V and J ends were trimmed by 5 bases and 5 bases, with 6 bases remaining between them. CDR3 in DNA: TGTGCCAGCAGTGAACGGACTGAAGCTTTCTTT. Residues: CASSERTEAFF.